This TCR beta chain was sequenced in a study of radiation and T cells in renal cell carcinoma. Regarding time point: blood 4 weeks post-SBRT, at nephrectomy. Noted treatment: 15 Gy SBRT to primary tumor, nephrectomy 4 weeks later. Nephrectomy followed 15 Gy stereotactic body radiation by 4 weeks. Blood was sampled at baseline, 2 weeks and 4 weeks after SBRT. The method was immunoSEQ multiplex PCR; TCRdb's version includes in-frame clones alone and lacks a portion of them. Altogether roughly 80,000 clones are present, roughly 83% being singletons, with the ten largest covering approximately 2.4%. Study outcomes and limitations: Top tumor clonotypes rose in blood 2 weeks post-radiation, then contracted. Pretreatment tumor biopsies were lacking, so baseline clonotypes are unknown.

In the case of this clone: Its cognate antigen is unknown.

Deletions cut 6 bases from V and 1 base from J, with 15 bases between. Germline-derived CDR1 and CDR2 are LNHDA and SQIVND (reference sequence). There are 15 residues in the CDR3. The sequenced sample was blood, obtained from a patient whose treatment included radiotherapy and nephrectomy. This TCR derives from a woman aged 60-75 years with renal cell carcinoma. This chain joins TRBV19 and TRBJ1-1, with D maybe TRBD1 (5 bases). The CDR3 loop reads CASSPRQFRNTEAFF. In DNA, the CDR3 is TGTGCCAGTAGCCCCCGACAGTTTAGGAACACTGAAGCTTTCTTT.